This T cell receptor beta chain was found in a study of cytomegalovirus exposure and HLA in healthy donors. Use of 60 Vbeta and 13 Jbeta primers characterized the PCR. Sequencing was performed with immunoSEQ multiplex PCR; in TCRdb, only in-frame clones are kept and a portion is missing. The sample consists of some 120,000 clones, 82% of them appearing once. Germline V gives CDR1 MNHNY, CDR2 SVGAGI (reference sequence). The CDR3 has 15 residues. V was pared by 8 bases and J by 4 bases, with 20 bases between. The sequenced sample was PBMCs. This chain connects TRBV6-6 to TRBJ1-2; tentatively, D is TRBD1 (5 bases). The clonotype comes from a male donor in good health and CMV-seropositive. CDR3 sequence (DNA): TGTGCCAGCCTTCCGCCGGGGGGAATGAGCTATGGCTACACCTTC. It yields the protein CASLPPGGMSYGYTF.